Listed here are 3 T cell receptor beta chains from one sample, sequenced in a study of T-cell memory formation after mild COVID-19. TCRdb independently ran MiXCR on the 5' RACE reads; one entry per CDR3 protein. The sample has about half a million distinct CDR3 sequences, around a sixth seen once. Sequenced: PBMCs or a T cell subset sorted from them (not recorded which). These receptors were obtained from an adult woman who had mild COVID-19 (a few samples of this study predate the infection). Cell type and time point are not known.

The V and J genes are TRBV6-5 and TRBJ2-7, with a tentative D call TRBD1 (6 bases). The germline gives CDR1 MNHEY, CDR2 SVGAGI. The V end was cut by 6 bases, the J end by 3 bases, with 21 bases between. This CDR3 has 16 residues. The DNA of the CDR3 is TGTGCCAGCAGCTCCCGGGACACCCAGCTATTCTACGAGCAGTACTTC. Translated, it gives CASSSRDTQLFYEQYF.

The rearrangement links TRBV7-2 to TRBJ1-5, with 8 bases lining up with TRBD1. The V and J ends lost 2 bases and 7 bases, in that order; junction bases with no gene match: 7. The CDR3 has 15 residues. The germline V gene has CDR1 SGHTA and CDR2 FQGNSA. CDR3 sequence (DNA): TGTGCCAGCAGCTTATTCTCAGGGGGCGAGCAGCCCCAGCATTTT. This encodes CASSLFSGGEQPQHF. Variable domain in full (rest from reference TRBV7-2 and TRBJ1-5): GAGVSQSPSNKVTEKGKDVELRCDPISGHTALYWYRQSLGQGLEFLIYFQGNSAPDKSGLPSDRFSAERTGGSVSTLTIQRTQQEDSAVYLCASSLFSGGEQPQHFGDGTRLSIL.

This sequence joins TRBV7-8 and TRBJ2-1; TRBD1 matches 8 bases. Looked up from germline, CDR1 is SGHVS and CDR2 is FQNEAQ. With 1 base clipped from V and 8 bases from J, the junction kept 4 bases outside the gene matches. The CDR3 loop spans 14 amino acids. The DNA for the CDR3 is TGTGCCAGCAGCTTAGGGACAGGGTTCGATGAGCAGTTCTTC. Its translation: CASSLGTGFDEQFF.